The 8 T cell receptor beta chains below were found in one sample sequenced in a study of T cell changes during pregnancy in multiple sclerosis. The repertoire was sequenced with immunoSEQ multiplex PCR; TCRdb's copy has only in-frame clones and lacks some. This table holds roughly 80,000 clones, around 90% found once. Sequences were derived from peripheral blood, sampled before pregnancy. These receptors were obtained from a female donor with multiple sclerosis, enrolled in a pregnancy study.

This clone was observed once. The CDR3 DNA follows: TGTGCCAGCAGCCCACAGGGGCGGGGCACTGAAGCTTTCTTT. It codes for CASSPQGRGTEAFF. V usage is TRBV7-9 and J usage is TRBJ1-1; 7 nucleotides align to TRBD1. CDR1 SEHNR and CDR2 FQNEAQ come from the germline V gene (reference sequence). This CDR3 region has 14 residues. V lost 5 bases, J lost 4 bases, and 7 bases stayed unmatched.

The chain employs TRBV10-2 and TRBJ1-2; TRBD1 is a possible D gene (6 bases). Germline CDR1 WSHSY, CDR2 SAAADI. The CDR3 contains 14 residues. The V and J ends lost 2 bases and 8 bases respectively, with 15 bases between them. In nucleotides, the CDR3 is TGCGCCAGCAGTGAGATGGGCAGGGGCGAAGGCTACACCTTC. It codes for CASSEMGRGEGYTF.

This clone was found once. The chain combines TRBV2 with TRBJ2-7; no clear D. The CDR3 extends over 13 amino acids. CDR1 is SNHLY and CDR2 is FYNNEI in the germline V gene. V lost 3 bases, J lost 5 bases, and 11 bases lay in between. CDR3 loop: CASSEGINHEQYF. For the CDR3, the DNA is TGTGCCAGCAGTGAGGGCATCAACCACGAGCAGTACTTC. The full variable domain, rest sourced from reference TRBV2 and TRBJ2-7, is EPEVTQTPSHQVTQMGQEVILRCVPISNHLYFYWYRQILGQKVEFLVSFYNNEISEKSEIFDDQFSVERPDGSNFTLKIRSTKLEDSAMYFCASSEGINHEQYFGPGTRLTVT.

CDR3 sequence: CASSEYFTGSGSGNTIYF. Here the CDR3 DNA reads TGTGCCAGCAGTGAATATTTTACGGGGTCTGGGTCCGGAAACACCATATATTTT. The chain has TRBV25-1 and TRBJ1-3, with D uncertain. V was shortened by 0 bases and J by 4 bases, with 19 bases between the two germline ends. Germline V gene sequence: CDR1 MGHDK, CDR2 SYGVNS. The CDR3 runs to 18 residues.

V usage is TRBV27 and J usage is TRBJ2-7; 9 nucleotides line up with TRBD1. Trimming removed 5 bases from V and 7 bases from J; junction bases left unmatched: 15. The CDR3 is 16 amino acids. The germline V gene has CDR1 MNHEY and CDR2 SMNVEV (reference sequence). The CDR3 protein is CASSPLRTDRGGEQYF. CDR3 coding DNA: TGTGCCAGCAGTCCGCTGAGAACGGACAGGGGCGGAGAGCAGTACTTC.

This clone was seen only once. The chain carries TRBV5-1 and TRBJ1-2; possible D gene TRBD1, 6 bases. Germline V gene lookup returns CDR1 SGHRS and CDR2 YFSETQ. V was clipped by 4 bases and J by 7 bases, with 14 bases between them. The length of the CDR3 is 13 residues. CDR3 sequence: CASSLDRHRGYTF. For the CDR3, the DNA is TGCGCCAGCAGCCTCGACAGGCACCGTGGCTACACCTTC.

This rearrangement joins TRBV6-1 to TRBJ1-3; 8 nucleotides line up with TRBD1. Germline V gives CDR1 MNHNS, CDR2 SASEGT. V shed 5 bases, J shed 2 bases, and the junction held 5 bases outside the gene matches. This CDR3 spans 15 amino acids. The CDR3 region has the DNA TGTGCCAGCAGTCCTAGGACAGGGACTGGAAACACCATATATTTT. Protein sequence: CASSPRTGTGNTIYF.

This clone was detected once. The gene calls are TRBV14 and TRBJ2-2, with a tentative D call TRBD2 (6 bases). The V gene lost 2 bases and the J gene lost 0 bases, with 13 bases spanning the gap. Germline V gene data show CDR1 as SGHDN and CDR2 as FVKESK. The CDR3 has 17 amino acids. This chain's CDR3 is CASSQLLLATNTGELFF. The CDR3 DNA sequence: TGTGCCAGCAGCCAACTTCTCCTAGCGACGAACACCGGGGAGCTGTTTTTT.